This T cell receptor (beta chain) emerged from a study of T-cell reconstitution after alpha-beta-depleted transplantation in children. This sample's TCRbeta library carried unique molecular identifier barcodes. Each CDR3 protein is one row after TCRdb ran MiXCR on the PCR reads. The data contain 200,000 to 250,000 distinct CDR3 sequences, approximately 9.8% of them singletons. On this clonotype itself: A clone one base away is much larger, so this may be a read error.

The CDR3 loop spans 14 amino acids. The germline gives CDR1 SGHDT, CDR2 YYEEEE. Trimming took off 3 bases at V and 6 bases at J, with 14 bases between the two ends. The gene calls are TRBV5-6 and TRBJ2-3; D ambiguous. The sample was PBMCs from the stem cell graft donor, taken from the stem cell graft. The sequence was obtained from a human donor who donated a stem cell graft to a child with SCID. The DNA of the CDR3 is TGTGCCAGCAGCTCTTCCACCGCTTGGGATACGCAGTATTTT. Translating gives CASSSSTAWDTQYF.